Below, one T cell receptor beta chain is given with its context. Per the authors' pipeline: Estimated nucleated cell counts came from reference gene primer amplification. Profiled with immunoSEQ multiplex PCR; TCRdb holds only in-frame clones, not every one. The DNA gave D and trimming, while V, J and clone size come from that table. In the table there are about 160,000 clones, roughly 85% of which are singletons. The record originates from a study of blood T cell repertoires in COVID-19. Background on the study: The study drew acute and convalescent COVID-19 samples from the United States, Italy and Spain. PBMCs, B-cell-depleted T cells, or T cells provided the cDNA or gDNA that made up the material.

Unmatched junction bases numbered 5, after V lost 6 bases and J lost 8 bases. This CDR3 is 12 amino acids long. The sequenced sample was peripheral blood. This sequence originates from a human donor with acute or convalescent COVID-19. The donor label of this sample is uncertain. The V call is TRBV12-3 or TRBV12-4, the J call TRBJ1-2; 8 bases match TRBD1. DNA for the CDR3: TGTGCCAGCAGACGGACAGGGAAAGGCTACACCTTC. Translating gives CASRRTGKGYTF.